Presented here are 22 T cell receptor beta chains from one specimen sequenced in a study of shared clonotypes between healthy human individuals. Selected positively for CCR7 and CD45RO-negative, naive CD8 cells excluded terminally differentiated effector memory CD45RA+ cells. Clones were sequenced by immunoSEQ multiplex PCR, and TCRdb holds only the in-frame ones, with some missing. The sample contains 560,000 or so clones, roughly 95% of which appear only once. Sequencing input: naive CD8+ T cells sorted from blood. These receptors came from a woman aged 25 to 45 in good health.

This clone was detected once. The chain employs TRBV5-5 and TRBJ2-7; maybe TRBD1 (6 bases). The V and J ends lost 0 bases and 7 bases respectively, with 8 bases between them. Germline V gene data show CDR1 as SGHKS and CDR2 as YYEKEE (reference sequence). The CDR3 spans 12 residues. CDR3 DNA: TGTGCCAGCAGCTTGGGGGGGCTTGAGCAGTACTTC. Translation: CASSLGGLEQYF. The full variable domain, rest sourced from reference TRBV5-5 and TRBJ2-7, is DAGVTQSPTHLIKTRGQQVTLRCSPISGHKSVSWYQQVLGQGPQFIFQYYEKEERGRGNFPDRFSARQFPNYSSELNVNALLLGDSALYLCASSLGGLEQYFGPGTRLTVT.

This rearrangement joins TRBV14 to TRBJ2-5; the D gene is possibly TRBD1 (7 bases). This CDR3 comprises 15 residues. Looked up from germline, CDR1 is SGHDN and CDR2 is FVKESK. Trimming removed 0 bases from V and 5 bases from J, with 13 bases in between. The CDR3 here is CASSQDLQGRETQYF. DNA for the CDR3: TGTGCCAGCAGCCAAGATTTACAGGGGAGGGAGACCCAGTACTTC.

V gene TRBV30 combines with J gene TRBJ1-4; D not resolved. Germline-derived CDR1 and CDR2 are GTSNPN and SVGIG (reference sequence). Trimming took 4 bases from V and 5 from J, leaving 11 bases between them. This CDR3 comprises 13 residues. This chain's CDR3 is CAWNKYGNEKLFF. CDR3 coding DNA: TGTGCCTGGAATAAGTACGGGAATGAAAAACTGTTTTTT.

This chain uses TRBV11-1 with TRBJ2-7; TRBD2 agrees at 8 bases. CDR3 size: 15 residues. Germline V lookup: CDR1 SGHAT, CDR2 FQDESV (reference sequence). Unmatched junction bases numbered 11, after V lost 3 bases and J lost 7 bases. DNA for the CDR3: TGTGCCAGCAGCTTGCCGGGACTAGGCCCCGCGGAGCAGTACTTC. Residues: CASSLPGLGPAEQYF.

This chain uses TRBV28 with TRBJ1-1, with TRBD1 as a possible D gene (5 bases). Deletions cut 5 bases from V and 12 bases from J, with 22 bases between. CDR1 is MDHEN, CDR2 SYDVKM, per germline. This CDR3 comprises 14 residues. The CDR3 coding sequence is TGTGCCAGCAGTCCGTCCTTGTCGGGGGAGGAAACTTTCTTT. Its protein product is CASSPSLSGEETFF.

The chain combines TRBV27 with TRBJ2-1; TRBD2 aligns across 8 bases. The CDR3 covers 14 residues. Germline values: CDR1 MNHEY, CDR2 SMNVEV (reference sequence). With V trimmed by 8 bases and J by 6 bases, 9 bases remained unmatched. The CDR3 spells CASAGGRIGNEQFF. CDR3 bases: TGTGCCAGCGCTGGCGGGAGGATTGGCAATGAGCAGTTCTTC.

The chain recombines TRBV28 with TRBJ1-2; D unclear. Trimming pared 5 bases from V and 4 bases from J, leaving 8 bases between. Germline values: CDR1 MDHEN, CDR2 SYDVKM. CDR3 length: 12 amino acids. The chain's CDR3 is CASSPLAYGYTF. The CDR3 nucleotides are TGTGCCAGCAGTCCCCTGGCCTATGGCTACACCTTC.

This clone has just one count. This chain links TRBV9 with TRBJ2-7, with TRBD2 matching 7 bases. Germline CDR1 is SGDLS and CDR2 is YYNGEE. J gave up 3 bases and V 4 bases, and 13 bases lay outside the gene matches. The CDR3 runs 16 residues. CDR3 sequence (DNA): TGTGCCAGCAGCCCCCTGGGGTCTAGCGGAGACTACGAGCAGTACTTC. Its translation: CASSPLGSSGDYEQYF.

This clone was detected only once. The J gene is TRBJ2-1, the V gene TRBV19; 10 positions match TRBD2. The CDR3 has 19 amino acids. Germline V gene lookup returns CDR1 LNHDA and CDR2 SQIVND (reference sequence). Germline trimming cut 5 bases from V and 6 bases from J; bases unmatched to any gene: 19. The CDR3: CASSADRLAGDWFGNEQFF. The CDR3 DNA follows: TGTGCCAGTAGTGCTGATCGGCTAGCGGGAGACTGGTTTGGCAATGAGCAGTTCTTC.

The chain is built from TRBV7-6 and TRBJ2-1; TRBD2 matches at 12 bases. After removal of 5 bases from V and 5 bases from J, the junction contained 10 bases not matched to a gene. In germline, CDR1 is SGHVS, CDR2 FNYEAQ. There are 17 residues in the CDR3. The DNA for the CDR3 is TGTGCCAGCAGCACTCATAGGACTAGCGGGGATGACAATGAGCAGTTCTTC. Protein sequence: CASSTHRTSGDDNEQFF.

The chain couples TRBV4-1 to TRBJ2-2; 8 positions agree with TRBD1. The CDR3 is 17 residues long. The trim removed 5 bases at V and 6 bases at J, leaving 14 bases unmatched. CDR1 and CDR2 from the germline V gene are MGHRA and YSYEKL. In DNA, the CDR3 is TGCGCCAGCAGCACCCGACAGGGGTTGATGGTCGCCGGGGAGCTGTTTTTT. This sequence encodes CASSTRQGLMVAGELFF.

This clone is a singleton in its sample. CDR3 nucleotides: TGTGCCAGCAGCTTGCCATCTCTTACGGCGACCAATCAGCCCCAGCATTTT. Translation: CASSLPSLTATNQPQHF. J is TRBJ1-5 and V is TRBV7-8; D gene uncertain. Trimming left V 3 bases short and J 3 bases short, with 18 bases between. The germline V gene encodes CDR1 SGHVS and CDR2 FQNEAQ. CDR3 length: 17 amino acids.

The V gene is TRBV19, the J gene TRBJ2-7; D ambiguous. Germline V gene data show CDR1 as LNHDA and CDR2 as SQIVND (reference sequence). With 7 bases removed from V and 0 bases from J, the gap between germline ends came to 10 bases. The CDR3 spans 13 residues. The CDR3 DNA reads TGTGCCAGTAAGCCCCACAGCTCCTACGAGCAGTACTTC. It is translated as CASKPHSSYEQYF.

The chain combines TRBV27 with TRBJ2-3; D gene ambiguous. This CDR3 is built from 15 residues. CDR1 is MNHEY, CDR2 SMNVEV, per germline (reference sequence). With 1 base removed from V and 1 base from J, the gap between germline ends came to 9 bases. The CDR3 sequence: CASSLFSDGTDTQYF. The CDR3 DNA sequence: TGTGCCAGCAGTTTATTTTCTGACGGCACAGATACGCAGTATTTT.

The chain is built from TRBV2 and TRBJ2-7; D unresolved. V lost 7 bases to trimming and J lost 2 bases, with 9 bases between them. Looked up from germline, CDR1 is SNHLY and CDR2 is FYNNEI. The CDR3 runs to 12 residues. CDR3 sequence reads: CASISFPYEQYF. DNA of the CDR3: TGTGCCAGCATCTCGTTCCCCTACGAGCAGTACTTC.

This clone was found once. V and J are TRBV6-5 and TRBJ2-3; D might be TRBD1 or TRBD2, each matching 5 bases. This CDR3 region has 16 residues. Trimming removed 0 bases at V and 4 bases at J, with 14 bases between. Germline loops: CDR1 MNHEY, CDR2 SVGAGI. CDR3 DNA: TGTGCCAGCAGTTACTCCTTATGGGGGTTAGCAGATACGCAGTATTTT. Residues: CASSYSLWGLADTQYF.

A few counts support this clone. This specimen includes other DNA sequences encoding the same CDR3. The chain recombines TRBV13 with TRBJ2-6, with D hard to call. The CDR3 is 14 residues long. Trimming removed 0 bases from V and 2 bases from J, with 2 bases in between. Germline values: CDR1 PRHDT, CDR2 FYEKMQ (reference sequence). The CDR3 loop reads CASSLGAGANVLTF. CDR3 DNA: TGTGCCAGCAGCTTAGGGGCTGGGGCCAACGTCCTGACTTTC.

The V gene is TRBV11-1, the J gene TRBJ2-1, with 8 bases aligning to TRBD1. Germline CDR1 reads SGHAT; CDR2 reads FQDESV (reference sequence). This CDR3 is built from 17 residues. V dropped 7 bases and J dropped 0; count of bases not matched to a gene: 11. The CDR3 is CASTPSRTGLSYNEQFF. CDR3 sequence (DNA): TGTGCCAGCACCCCAAGCCGGACAGGGCTCTCCTACAATGAGCAGTTCTTC.

This rearrangement joins TRBV28 to TRBJ1-4; unclear D gene. The V and J ends lost 5 bases and 6 bases respectively, with 13 bases between them. The CDR3 spans 14 residues. Germline V gene lookup returns CDR1 MDHEN and CDR2 SYDVKM. The CDR3 region has the DNA TGTGCCAGCAGTCCGACATACACACATGAAAAACTGTTTTTT. The encoded protein is CASSPTYTHEKLFF. Supplemented by reference TRBV28 and TRBJ1-4, the full variable domain reads DVKVTQSSRYLVKRTGEKVFLECVQDMDHENMFWYRQDPGLGLRLIYFSYDVKMKEKGDIPEGYSVSREKKERFSLILESASTNQTSMYLCASSPTYTHEKLFFGSGTQLSVL.

The chain recombines TRBV7-9 with TRBJ2-1; 7 bases match TRBD2. Looked up from germline, CDR1 is SEHNR and CDR2 is FQNEAQ (reference sequence). V was pared by 8 bases and J by 3 bases, with 16 bases of the junction left unmatched. The CDR3 consists of 17 residues. CDR3 DNA: TGTGCCAGCGGGGGGGACTTCACCTCTAGCTACTACAATGAGCAGTTCTTC. Protein product: CASGGDFTSSYYNEQFF.

The chain carries TRBV2 and TRBJ2-5, with TRBD2 matching 10 bases. The CDR3 consists of 17 residues. Germline lookup yields CDR1 SNHLY and CDR2 FYNNEI. Unmatched junction bases numbered 6, after V lost 2 bases and J lost 0 bases. Here the CDR3 DNA reads TGTGCCAGCAGTGAATTTCTAGGGACTAGCGACCAAGAGACCCAGTACTTC. It specifies CASSEFLGTSDQETQYF.

The rearrangement uses TRBV7-2 and TRBJ2-7; TRBD1 agrees at 7 bases. Germline CDR1 is SGHTA and CDR2 is FQGNSA. The length of the CDR3 is 15 residues. With V trimmed by 3 bases and J by 3 bases, 8 bases remained unmatched. The CDR3: CASSFTTGMDYEQYF. The CDR3 DNA is TGTGCCAGCAGCTTCACGACAGGGATGGACTACGAGCAGTACTTC.